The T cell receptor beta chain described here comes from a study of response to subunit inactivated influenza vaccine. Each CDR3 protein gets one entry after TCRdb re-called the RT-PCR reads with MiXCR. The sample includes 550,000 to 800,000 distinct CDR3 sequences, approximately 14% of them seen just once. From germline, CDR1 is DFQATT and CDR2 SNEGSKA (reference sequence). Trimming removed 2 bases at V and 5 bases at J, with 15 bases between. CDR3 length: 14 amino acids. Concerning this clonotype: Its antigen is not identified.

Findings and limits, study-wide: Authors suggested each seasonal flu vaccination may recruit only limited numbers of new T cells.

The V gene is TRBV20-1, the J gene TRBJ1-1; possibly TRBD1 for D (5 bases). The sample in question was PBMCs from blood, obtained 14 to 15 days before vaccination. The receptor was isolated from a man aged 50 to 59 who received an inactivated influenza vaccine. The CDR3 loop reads CSARFGGRRTEAFF. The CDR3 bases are TGCAGTGCTAGATTCGGGGGACGTAGGACTGAAGCTTTCTTT.